The source of this T cell receptor (beta chain) is a study of T cell responses to AZD1222 COVID-19 vaccine. Libraries were prepared by immunoSEQ multiplex PCR; TCRdb keeps only in-frame clonotypes and omits some of them. The data show around 99,000 clones, with 80% to 90% seen just once and roughly 4.5% held by the top ten. Study-wide points: White British ancestry dominated among donors, who included more females, and clonal diversity was possibly underestimated. With two AZD1222 doses given, Spike-specific TCR breadth and depth both rose. Distributed over spike, vaccine-associated CD4 TCRs predominated at 160-218 and 743-854.

To note about this clone: The antigen remains unidentified.

Samples with a second dose at about 4 or about 12 weeks were pooled together. Sequenced material: peripheral blood, taken 28 days after the second AZD1222 dose. The receptor's source is an adult who received the AZD1222 COVID-19 vaccine.

The CDR3 spells CASSQGNSNSYEQYF. CDR3 bases: TGTGCCAGCAGCCAGGGCAACTCCAACTCCTACGAGCAGTACTTC. V and J are TRBV3-1 (or the pseudogene TRBV3-2) and TRBJ2-7, with D unresolved. The CDR3 is 15 residues long. V was clipped by 3 bases and J by 0 bases, with 12 bases between them. CDR1 is LGHDT and CDR2 is YNNKEL in the germline V gene (reference sequence).